A selection of T cell receptor beta chains follows, all from one sample in a study of cytotoxic CD8 clonotypes in ibrutinib-treated CLL. Assay used: immunoSEQ multiplex PCR; TCRdb lists only in-frame clones, some missing. Of 40,000 or so clones detected, 55% to 75% appear once; the ten largest clones hold around a tenth. The specimen was PBMCs, collected at disease progression, from a patient treated with ibrutinib. The receptor set was obtained from a human donor with chronic lymphocytic leukemia. The CDR3 runs from the conserved cysteine through the conserved F or W. A D gene is named only where the DNA matches it firmly. Rows give clone size only sometimes, using once, few, many, or a class for an expanded clone.

j_gene,abundance,v_gene,d_gene,CDR3nt,CDR3aa
TRBJ1-2,few,TRBV7-9,TRBD1,TGTGCCAGCAGCTCCGGACAGGGCGACTATGGCTACACCTTC,CASSSGQGDYGYTF
TRBJ1-5,few,TRBV4-1,.,TGCGCCAGCAGCCACCTACAGGGATCAAACAATCAGCCCCAGCATTTT,CASSHLQGSNNQPQHF
TRBJ2-3,.,TRBV7-6,TRBD1,TGTGCCAGCAGCCAGGGACAGGGCCACACAGATACGCAGTATTTT,CASSQGQGHTDTQYF
TRBJ1-6,once,TRBV19,.,TGTGCCAGTAGTCGGGGCAGAGGGTCACCCCTCCACTTT,CASSRGRGSPLHF
TRBJ1-2,.,TRBV2,TRBD1,TGTGCCAGCAGAGCCAGGACAGGCTATGGCTACACCTTC,CASRARTGYGYTF
TRBJ2-7,.,TRBV30,.,TGTGCCTGGAGTGTACAGGGCTACGAGCAGTACTTC,CAWSVQGYEQYF
TRBJ2-7,few,TRBV28,.,TGTGCCAGCAGCTCCGGGACTGGCAGGAGCGAGCAGTACTTC,CASSSGTGRSEQYF
TRBJ2-4,few,TRBV19,TRBD1,TGTGCCAGTAGGGACCTACAGGGGCTAGCCAAAAACATTCAGTACTTC,CASRDLQGLAKNIQYF
TRBJ1-5,.,TRBV7-9,.,TGTGCCAGCAGAGGGACGGGCAATCAGCCCCAGCATTTT,CASRGTGNQPQHF
TRBJ1-2,.,TRBV9,TRBD1,TGTGCCAGCAGCCTTTTCGGACAGGGTATTTATGGCTACACCTTC,CASSLFGQGIYGYTF
TRBJ2-7,once,TRBV7-2,.,TGTGCCAGCAGCTTCACCTACGAGCAGTACTTC,CASSFTYEQYF
TRBJ1-2,.,TRBV7-7,TRBD1,TGTGCTAGCAGCCTGACAGGGGTTGACTATGGCTACACCTTC,CASSLTGVDYGYTF
TRBJ2-2,.,TRBV6-5,TRBD2,TGTGCCAGCAGTTACTCGGGGGGGGTCCCCGGGGAGCTGTTTTTT,CASSYSGGVPGELFF
TRBJ2-6,.,TRBV5-6,TRBD1,TGTGCCAGCAGCTACGACAGGGCGGGGGCCAACGTCCTGACTTTC,CASSYDRAGANVLTF
TRBJ2-7,.,TRBV11-2,.,TGTGCCAGCAGCTTAGGACTAGGCGGGCCTTACGAGCAGTACTTC,CASSLGLGGPYEQYF
TRBJ2-5,.,TRBV19,TRBD2,TGTGCCAGTAGTAGACTAGCGGCCCTGGGGGAGACCCAGTACTTC,CASSRLAALGETQYF
TRBJ2-3,once,TRBV27,.,TGTGCCAGCAGTTTATACGGGAGTTTTGTTGCGGATACGCAGTATTTT,CASSLYGSFVADTQYF
TRBJ2-1,.,TRBV4-1,TRBD2,TGCGCCAGCAGGTTCGACTCGGGGGGGCCGAACAATGAGCAGTTCTTC,CASRFDSGGPNNEQFF
TRBJ2-2,few,TRBV7-7,.,TGTGCTAGCAGCTTAACGAACACCGGGGAGCTGTTTTTT,CASSLTNTGELFF
TRBJ1-2,.,TRBV30,TRBD1,TGTGCCTGGAGGGGACAGGGGCCGTATGGCTACACCTTC,CAWRGQGPYGYTF
TRBJ1-1,.,TRBV5-6,.,TGTGCCAGCAGCTTGGTCCAGGGTGGTGACACTGAAGCTTTCTTT,CASSLVQGGDTEAFF
TRBJ1-2,.,TRBV28,.,TGTGCCAGCAGTTTAGTTCGTGGGGCGGGTGGCTACACCTTC,CASSLVRGAGGYTF
TRBJ2-7,.,TRBV21-1,.,TGTGCCAGCAGCAACGACACGGGACCCTACGGGCAGTACTTC,CASSNDTGPYGQYF
TRBJ2-5,.,TRBV7-3,.,TGTGCCAGCAGCTTAACGAAGGGGGAGACCCAGTACTTC,CASSLTKGETQYF
TRBJ1-1,once,TRBV21-1,.,TGTGCCAGCAGCAAAACCCGGCAGGGAGGAGCTGAAGCTTTCTTT,CASSKTRQGGAEAFF
TRBJ1-2,medium-sized,TRBV7-9,.,TGTGCCACGGGGACGGACTATGGCTACACCTTC,CATGTDYGYTF
TRBJ1-1,.,TRBV19,.,TGTGCCAGTAGTCCCCAGACCCGGGGGAACACTGAAGCTTTCTTT,CASSPQTRGNTEAFF
TRBJ2-1,.,TRBV2,.,TGTGCCAGCAGTGGACGGGCGAGCTCCTACAATGAGCAGTTCTTC,CASSGRASSYNEQFF
TRBJ1-3,few,TRBV18,.,TGTGCCAGCTCACCGCTTGAGGACAGTCTATCTGGAAACACCATATATTTT,CASSPLEDSLSGNTIYF
TRBJ2-7,.,TRBV27,.,TGTGCCAGCAGTTCCCAGGGAAACGAGCAGTACTTC,CASSSQGNEQYF
TRBJ1-1,.,TRBV10-3,.,TGTGCCATCAGTGGGGAGGAAAACACTGAAGCTTTCTTT,CAISGEENTEAFF
TRBJ2-3,.,TRBV18,.,TGTGCCAGCTCACCACGAAGGGGCACAGATACGCAGTATTTT,CASSPRRGTDTQYF
TRBJ1-1,.,TRBV18,.,TGTGCCAGCTCACCAATCCTGGAGTTGGAAGGGAACACTGAAGCTTTCTTT,CASSPILELEGNTEAFF
TRBJ1-3,few,TRBV19,.,TGTGCCAGTAGTATCGGTTCGGGGGTACCTGGAAACACCATATATTTT,CASSIGSGVPGNTIYF
TRBJ2-1,.,TRBV28,.,TGTGCCAGCAGTTCCCCAGGTGCGGGAATTGAAAACAATGAGCAGTTCTTC,CASSSPGAGIENNEQFF
TRBJ2-1,.,TRBV27,.,TGTGCCAGCACCAAAACAGGTCGCAACGAGCAGTTCTTC,CASTKTGRNEQFF
TRBJ2-1,.,TRBV7-3,TRBD1,TGTGCCAGCAGCTACTCAGGGGGCGGGGTAGACTACAATGAGCAGTTCTTC,CASSYSGGGVDYNEQFF
TRBJ2-3,.,TRBV2,TRBD1,TGTGCCAGCAGTGAGGTCGGTGTTAGGGGGCTTGCAGATACGCAGTATTTT,CASSEVGVRGLADTQYF
TRBJ2-7,.,TRBV5-1,.,TGCGCCAGCAGCTTGCTCGGGAGCTACGAGCAGTACTTC,CASSLLGSYEQYF
TRBJ1-4,few,TRBV5-1,TRBD1,TGCGCCAGCAGCTTGGGACAGGGGCTTGAAAAACTGTTTTTT,CASSLGQGLEKLFF
TRBJ2-7,.,TRBV5-1,TRBD1,TGCGCCAGCAGCCCCCCGGACAGGTACGAGCAGTACTTC,CASSPPDRYEQYF
TRBJ2-7,.,TRBV6-5,TRBD2,TGTGCCAGCAGGGCCGGTGGGGGGGTCTCCTACGAGCAGTACTTC,CASRAGGGVSYEQYF
TRBJ2-7,.,TRBV6-5,.,TGTGCCAGCCATGCCATTGGTTACTCCTACGAGCAGTACTTC,CASHAIGYSYEQYF
TRBJ2-7,once,TRBV7-9,.,TGTGCCAGCAGCAGTTATTACGAGCAGTACTTC,CASSSYYEQYF
TRBJ2-7,.,TRBV20-1,.,TGCAGTGCTAGAGAAGACTACGAGCAGTACTTC,CSAREDYEQYF
TRBJ2-5,.,TRBV5-4,TRBD1,TGTGCCAGCAGCTTAAACAGGGGCCAAGAGACCCAGTACTTC,CASSLNRGQETQYF
TRBJ1-1,.,TRBV19,.,TGTGCCAGTAGTACTCCAGGGGAAGCGAACACTGAAGCTTTCTTT,CASSTPGEANTEAFF
TRBJ2-7,.,TRBV5-1,TRBD1,TGCGCCAGCAGCTCAATAGGGGGCCCCTACGAGCAGTACTTC,CASSSIGGPYEQYF
TRBJ1-5,few,TRBV28,TRBD1,TGTGCCAGCAGCGTACAGGGGCGTAGCAATCAGCCCCAGCATTTT,CASSVQGRSNQPQHF
TRBJ1-5,few,TRBV4-2,.,TGTGCCAGCAGCCAAGTGCGGGGGAGCAATCAGCCCCAGCATTTT,CASSQVRGSNQPQHF
TRBJ2-3,.,TRBV28,TRBD2,TGTGCCAGCAGTTCTAAGGCCAGCGGGATGGGCGGTAGTAGAGATACGCAGTATTTT,CASSSKASGMGGSRDTQYF
TRBJ1-5,.,TRBV6-5,.,TGTGCCAGCAGTTACGCGGCAGACAGGTCGCAGCCCCAGCATTTT,CASSYAADRSQPQHF
TRBJ2-7,.,TRBV5-6,.,TGTGCCAGCAGCTCCCCATCGGACAGTTACGAGCAGTACTTC,CASSSPSDSYEQYF
TRBJ2-6,.,TRBV7-8,.,TGTGCCAGCAGCTTCCTTACCCTCTCTGGGGCCAACGTCCTGACTTTC,CASSFLTLSGANVLTF
TRBJ1-2,.,TRBV29-1,.,TGCAGCGCCGGGGGGGGGCAGAGCTATGGCTACACCTTC,CSAGGGQSYGYTF
TRBJ1-1,.,TRBV28,.,TGTGCCAGCCGGGAGGGGAGCACTGAAGCTTTCTTT,CASREGSTEAFF
TRBJ1-4,.,TRBV30,.,TGTGCCTGGAGTGCCGGGACCGGAAATGAAAAACTGTTTTTT,CAWSAGTGNEKLFF
TRBJ2-5,once,TRBV18,.,TGTGCCAGCTCACCGGGCGGGTGGCCGGAGACCCAGTACTTC,CASSPGGWPETQYF
TRBJ1-1,.,TRBV5-4,.,TGTGCCAGCAGCTTGCCTGCCATCCGGGGGACTGAAGCTTTCTTT,CASSLPAIRGTEAFF
TRBJ1-1,.,TRBV6-1,.,TGTGCCAGCAGTTTGTCGGACTTGAACACTGAAGCTTTCTTT,CASSLSDLNTEAFF